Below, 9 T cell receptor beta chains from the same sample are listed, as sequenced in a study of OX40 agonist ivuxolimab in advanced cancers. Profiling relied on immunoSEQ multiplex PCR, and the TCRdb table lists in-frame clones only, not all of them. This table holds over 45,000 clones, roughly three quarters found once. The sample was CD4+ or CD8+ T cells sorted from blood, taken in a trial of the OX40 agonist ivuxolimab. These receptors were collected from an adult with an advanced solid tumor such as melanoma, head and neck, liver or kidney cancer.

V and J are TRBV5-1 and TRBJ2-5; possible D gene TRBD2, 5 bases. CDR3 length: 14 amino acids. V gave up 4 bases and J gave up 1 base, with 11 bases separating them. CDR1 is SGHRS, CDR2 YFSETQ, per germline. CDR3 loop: CASSTGSGQETQYF. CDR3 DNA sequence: TGCGCCAGCAGCACCGGAAGCGGCCAAGAGACCCAGTACTTC.

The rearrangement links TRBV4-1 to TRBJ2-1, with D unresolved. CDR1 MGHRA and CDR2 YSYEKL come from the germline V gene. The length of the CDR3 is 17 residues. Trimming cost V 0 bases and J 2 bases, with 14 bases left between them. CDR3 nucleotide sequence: TGCGCCAGCAGCCAAGATCTGGGCATGAGCACCTACAATGAGCAGTTCTTC. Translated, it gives CASSQDLGMSTYNEQFF.

This CDR3 is CASSESVLPAGGTGDTQYF. CDR3 coding DNA: TGCGCCAGCAGTGAGTCAGTGTTGCCAGCGGGGGGCACCGGAGATACGCAGTATTTT. The chain recombines TRBV10-2 with TRBJ2-3, with TRBD2 matching 9 bases. V trimming: 0 bases; J trimming: 5 bases; junction bases outside the gene matches: 15. CDR1 is WSHSY and CDR2 is SAAADI in the germline V gene. The CDR3 extends over 19 amino acids.

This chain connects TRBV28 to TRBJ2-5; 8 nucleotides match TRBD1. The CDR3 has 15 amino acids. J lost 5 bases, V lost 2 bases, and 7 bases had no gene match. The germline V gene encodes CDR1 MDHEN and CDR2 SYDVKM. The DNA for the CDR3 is TGTGCCAGCAGTTTAGACGACAGGGGTACCGAGACCCAGTACTTC. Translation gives CASSLDDRGTETQYF.

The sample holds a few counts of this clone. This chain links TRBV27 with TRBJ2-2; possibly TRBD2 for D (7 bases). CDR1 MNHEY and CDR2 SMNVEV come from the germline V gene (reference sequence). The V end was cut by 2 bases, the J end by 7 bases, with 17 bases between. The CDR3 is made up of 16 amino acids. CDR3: CASSLKGRGIVGELFF. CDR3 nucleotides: TGTGCCAGCAGTTTAAAGGGGAGGGGGATCGTCGGGGAGCTGTTTTTT.

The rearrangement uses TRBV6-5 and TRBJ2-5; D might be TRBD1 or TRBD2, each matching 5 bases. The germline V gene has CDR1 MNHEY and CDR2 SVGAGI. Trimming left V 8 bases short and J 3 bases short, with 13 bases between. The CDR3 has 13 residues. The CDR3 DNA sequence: TGTGCCAGCTCCGGGGCTAAGGAAGAGACCCAGTACTTC. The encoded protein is CASSGAKEETQYF.

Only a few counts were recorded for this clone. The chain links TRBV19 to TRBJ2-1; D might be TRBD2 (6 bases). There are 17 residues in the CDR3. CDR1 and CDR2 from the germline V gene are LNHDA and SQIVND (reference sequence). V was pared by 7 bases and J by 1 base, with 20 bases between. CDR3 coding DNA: TGTGCCAGTACGACTACTAGCCCACACCTATCCTACAATGAGCAGTTCTTC. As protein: CASTTTSPHLSYNEQFF.

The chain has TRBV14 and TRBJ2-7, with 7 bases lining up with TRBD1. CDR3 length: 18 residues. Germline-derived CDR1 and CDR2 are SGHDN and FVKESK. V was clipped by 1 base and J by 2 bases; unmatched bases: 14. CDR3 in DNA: TGTGCCAGCAGCCAAGTGGCGGCTTTGACAGGGAAGCCCTACGAGCAGTACTTC. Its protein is CASSQVAALTGKPYEQYF.

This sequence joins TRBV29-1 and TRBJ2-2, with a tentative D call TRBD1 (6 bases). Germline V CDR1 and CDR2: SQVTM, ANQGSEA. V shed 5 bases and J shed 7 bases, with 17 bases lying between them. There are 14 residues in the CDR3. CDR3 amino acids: CSVLRQGHGGELFF. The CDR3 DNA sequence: TGCAGCGTTCTCCGGCAGGGGCACGGCGGGGAGCTGTTTTTT.